The 25 T cell receptor beta chains presented below share a single source sample, sequenced in a study of T cell repertoires in cytomegalovirus infection. TCRdb used MiXCR to reprocess the reads, holding one entry per CDR3 protein. The sample consists of fewer than 150,000 distinct CDR3 sequences, 30% of them appearing once. Their target antigens are unknown. This specimen consisted of CD8+ T cells from cultured PBMCs, obtained from culture after CMV antigen stimulation. The receptors shown here come from a human donor in good health (CMV status not recorded). Some clones in this sample may be carry-over from other donors' samples.

This clonotype was recorded at least ten times. The chain links TRBV7-9 to TRBJ2-7, with D uncertain. Germline assignment: CDR1 SEHNR and CDR2 FQNEAQ (reference sequence). V lost 2 bases to trimming and J lost 5 bases, with 7 bases between them. This CDR3 is built from 12 residues. The CDR3 bases are TGTGCCAGCAGCTTACGGGTAAACGAGCAGTACTTC. Its protein is CASSLRVNEQYF.

This clonotype has a handful of counts. The chain couples TRBV19 to TRBJ2-5; TRBD1 agrees at 12 bases. The V segment lost 8 bases and the J segment 5 bases; nucleotides outside the gene matches: 6. Germline V lookup: CDR1 LNHDA, CDR2 SQIVND (reference sequence). The CDR3 is made up of 14 amino acids. The CDR3 nucleotides read TGTGCCAGTGGGACAGGGGGCGCGGGTGAGACCCAGTACTTC. Its translation is CASGTGGAGETQYF.

This clonotype was picked up many times. The J gene is TRBJ2-1, the V gene TRBV7-2; a weak D match, TRBD1 (6 bases). Germline lookup yields CDR1 SGHTA and CDR2 FQGNSA. The CDR3 totals 15 residues. V lost 2 bases and J lost 2, with 10 bases in between. The CDR3 nucleotides read TGTGCCAGCAGCTTACGACAGGCAGCCTACAATGAGCAGTTCTTC. Its translation is CASSLRQAAYNEQFF.

This clonotype was recorded a few times. The J gene is TRBJ2-6, the V gene TRBV19; no reliable D call. CDR3 length: 15 residues. Trimming cost V 5 bases and J 2 bases, with 10 bases left between them. The germline CDR1 and CDR2 sequences are LNHDA and SQIVND (reference sequence). CDR3 sequence (DNA): TGTGCCAGTAGTGTTACTGAACCTGGGGCCAACGTCCTGACTTTC. It specifies CASSVTEPGANVLTF. Based on the CDR3 plus reference TRBV19 and TRBJ2-6, the full variable domain is DGGITQSPKYLFRKEGQNVTLSCEQNLNHDAMYWYRQDPGQGLRLIYYSQIVNDFQKGDIAEGYSVSREKKESFPLTVTSAQKNPTAFYLCASSVTEPGANVLTFGAGSRLTVL.

This chain joins TRBV23-1 and TRBJ2-1; TRBD1 agrees at 8 bases. TRBV23-1 is an ORF; its function is uncertain. The CDR3 has 16 residues. V dropped 8 bases and J dropped 1; count of bases not matched to a gene: 10. Here the CDR3 reads CASSGQGLRSYNEQFF. In nucleotides, the CDR3 is TGCGCCAGCTCCGGACAGGGTTTGAGGTCCTACAATGAGCAGTTCTTC.

The chain combines TRBV4-3 with TRBJ2-7; D unclear. The germline V gene encodes CDR1 LGHNA and CDR2 YSLEER. V lost 0 bases, J lost 2 bases, and 14 bases lay in between. This CDR3 spans 16 amino acids. The chain's CDR3 is CASSQDVEGWTYEQYF. Here the CDR3 DNA reads TGCGCCAGCAGCCAAGATGTTGAAGGTTGGACCTACGAGCAGTACTTC.

This clonotype was seen more than once but under ten times. The chain joins TRBV11-3 to TRBJ2-7; 7 nucleotides align to TRBD1. The germline CDR1 and CDR2 sequences are SGHNT and YENEEA. Losses at the gene ends were 5 bases for V and 4 bases for J; bases not matched to a gene: 8. The CDR3 is 14 residues long. The CDR3 loop reads CASSPRDRPYEQYF. The CDR3 DNA sequence: TGTGCCAGCAGCCCCCGGGACAGACCGTACGAGCAGTACTTC.

This clonotype occurred a few times. The V and J genes are TRBV7-9 and TRBJ2-3; 12 bases match TRBD1. Germline V gene data show CDR1 as SEHNR and CDR2 as FQNEAQ (reference sequence). After removal of 0 bases from V and 4 bases from J, the junction contained 5 bases not matched to a gene. There are 17 residues in the CDR3. The CDR3 DNA reads TGTGCCAGCAGCTTAGCCCCGGGACAGGGGGCCGCAGATACGCAGTATTTT. As protein: CASSLAPGQGAADTQYF.

This clonotype showed up many times. The chain joins TRBV15 to TRBJ2-3, with D uncertain. Germline loops: CDR1 LNHNV, CDR2 YYDKDF (reference sequence). V dropped 3 bases and J dropped 2 bases, with 12 bases sitting between them. The CDR3 covers 15 residues. This CDR3 is CATSRGDTFTDTQYF. The CDR3 DNA sequence: TGTGCCACCAGCAGGGGCGACACTTTCACAGATACGCAGTATTTT.

This chain connects TRBV4-1 to TRBJ1-1; D is possibly TRBD1 (5 bases). The CDR3 sequence is 14 residues long. The V gene's germline CDR1 is MGHRA and CDR2 YSYEKL. V lost 4 bases to trimming and J lost 5 bases, with 14 bases between them. CDR3 protein: CASSLNQGGTEAFF. The CDR3 coding sequence is TGCGCCAGCAGCCTCAATCAGGGTGGGACTGAAGCTTTCTTT.

The chain uses TRBV7-3 and TRBJ2-3, with 9 bases fitting TRBD2. Trimming took 3 bases from V and 0 from J; bases not matched to a gene: 4. The CDR3 totals 16 residues. Germline CDR1 and CDR2: SGHTA and FQGTGA. This CDR3 reads CASSFRGGGSTDTQYF. For the CDR3, the DNA is TGTGCCAGCAGCTTCCGCGGGGGGGGCAGCACAGATACGCAGTATTTT.

This clonotype was observed a few times. CDR3 DNA sequence: TGTGCCAGCAGCTCATATACCGGCGGGGGTCTCTCCTACGAGCAGTACTTC. It yields the protein CASSSYTGGGLSYEQYF. The J gene is TRBJ2-7, the V gene TRBV7-9; 7 bases agree with TRBD2. The CDR3 is made up of 17 amino acids. Per the germline V gene, CDR1 is SEHNR and CDR2 is FQNEAQ (reference sequence). The V gene end was trimmed by 4 bases and the J gene end by 0 bases; junction bases not matched to a gene: 12.

This clonotype was counted only a few times. V and J are TRBV6-5 and TRBJ1-1; the D gene is possibly TRBD1 (5 bases). CDR3 size: 13 residues. The ends were cut back, 2 bases at V and 4 bases at J, with 8 bases in the middle. CDR1 and CDR2 from the germline V gene are MNHEY and SVGAGI. CDR3 residues: CASSYTGGTEAFF. The CDR3 nucleotides read TGTGCCAGCAGTTACACTGGGGGCACTGAAGCTTTCTTT.

The chain is built from TRBV4-3 and TRBJ2-1; 7 nucleotides line up with TRBD1. The CDR3 covers 15 residues. The junction had 7 bases not matched to a gene; V was cut back by 4 bases and J by 4 bases. CDR1 is LGHNA and CDR2 is YSLEER in the germline V gene. The CDR3 protein is CASSLGTARYNEQFF. CDR3 bases: TGCGCCAGCAGCCTGGGGACAGCAAGATACAATGAGCAGTTCTTC.

This chain joins TRBV7-9 and TRBJ2-7, with D possibly TRBD1 on 6 matching bases. V dropped 4 bases and J dropped 0 bases, with 19 bases sitting between them. Germline CDR1 and CDR2: SEHNR and FQNEAQ (reference sequence). This CDR3 is built from 17 residues. The CDR3 bases are TGTGCCAGCAGCTCAGAAGGGGGTCGGGATAGCTCCTACGAGCAGTACTTC. This codes for CASSSEGGRDSSYEQYF.

This clonotype was seen repeatedly, ten times or more. V gene TRBV7-2 combines with J gene TRBJ2-7, with 12 positions matching TRBD2. V shed 7 bases, J shed 6 bases, and the junction held 10 bases outside the gene matches. CDR1 is SGHTA and CDR2 is FQGNSA in the germline V gene. This CDR3 comprises 15 residues. This CDR3 reads CASNLATSGGSEQYF. DNA for the CDR3: TGTGCCAGCAACCTGGCGACTAGCGGGGGAAGCGAGCAGTACTTC.

For this clonotype: Compared with germline, one end of the junction differs, possibly owing to a read error. The chain recombines TRBV7-3 with TRBJ2-3; D might be TRBD2 (5 bases). This CDR3 has 18 amino acids. The germline gives CDR1 SGHTA, CDR2 FQGTGA. The CDR3 region is CASSSQLRRDPSTDTQNF. DNA of the CDR3: TGTGCCAGCAGCTCCCAATTGAGACGGGATCCATCCACAGATACGCAGAATTTT. Full variable domain (remainder filled in from reference TRBV7-3 and TRBJ2-3): GAGVSQTPSNKVTEKGKYVELRCDPISGHTALYWYRQSLGQGPEFLIYFQGTGAADDSGLPNDRFFAVRPEGSVSTLKIQRTERGDSAVYLCASSSQLRRDPSTDTQNFGPGTRLTVL.

The V gene is TRBV7-2, the J gene TRBJ2-7; D unclear. Germline CDR1 is SGHTA and CDR2 is FQGNSA. This CDR3 is built from 13 residues. V was shortened by 3 bases and J by 2 bases, with 8 bases between the two germline ends. DNA for the CDR3: TGTGCCAGCAGCTTCGCAGGAACCTACGAGCAGTACTTC. It codes for CASSFAGTYEQYF.

This clonotype was counted between two and nine times. The chain is built from TRBV12-3 or TRBV12-4 and TRBJ1-2, with TRBD1 as a possible D gene (6 bases). V shed 5 bases and J shed 6 bases, with 10 bases lying between them. The CDR3 is made up of 12 amino acids. CDR3 nucleotides: TGTGCCAGCAGTACGAGGGGGGATGGCTACACCTTC. Protein product: CASSTRGDGYTF.

This chain uses TRBV19 with TRBJ2-5; D gene unclear. Trimming shortened V by 10 bases and J by 6 bases, and 18 bases separated the two germline ends. The CDR3 covers 13 residues. Germline assignment: CDR1 LNHDA and CDR2 SQIVND (reference sequence). CDR3 nucleotide sequence: TGTGCCACGTCCGCTGGAGCCGAACAGACCCAGTACTTC. This encodes CATSAGAEQTQYF.

The V gene is TRBV7-6, the J gene TRBJ1-5; D unclear. The CDR3 has 13 residues. Trimming removed 5 bases from V and 2 bases from J, with 7 bases in between. Germline CDR1 and CDR2: SGHVS and FNYEAQ. Here the CDR3 reads CASSGGRNQPQHF. The CDR3, as DNA: TGTGCCAGCAGCGGAGGTCGCAATCAGCCCCAGCATTTT.

This clonotype has a handful of counts. The J gene is TRBJ1-2, the V gene TRBV11-2; perhaps TRBD1 as D (5 bases). The CDR3 is made up of 13 amino acids. Germline CDR1 reads SGHAT; CDR2 reads FQNNGV. Trimming took off 1 base at V and 8 bases at J, with 11 bases between the two ends. CDR3 residues: CASSLGGAEGYTF. The CDR3 DNA is TGTGCCAGCAGCTTAGGAGGGGCCGAGGGCTACACCTTC.

The chain recombines TRBV4-1 with TRBJ1-1, with D uncertain. This CDR3 spans 13 amino acids. V was clipped by 0 bases and J by 4 bases, with 6 bases between them. Per germline, CDR1 MGHRA and CDR2 YSYEKL. DNA of the CDR3: TGCGCCAGCAGCCAAGATCTAAGCACTGAAGCTTTCTTT. It encodes CASSQDLSTEAFF.

With respect to this clonotype: Compared with germline, one end of the junction differs, possibly owing to a read error. DNA for the CDR3: TGCGCCAGCAGCCACATCGGAGATACGCAGTGTTTT. It yields the protein CASSHIGDTQCF. The chain has TRBV4-1 and TRBJ2-3, with D hard to call. From germline, CDR1 is MGHRA and CDR2 YSYEKL. The CDR3 length is 12 residues.

The chain couples TRBV14 to TRBJ2-3; D assignment may be TRBD1 or TRBD2 (5 bases each). The CDR3 has 17 residues. The germline CDR1 and CDR2 sequences are SGHDN and FVKESK. The V end was cut by 0 bases, the J end by 2 bases, with 15 bases between. CDR3 sequence: CASSQEYGGPITDTQYF. Here the CDR3 DNA reads TGTGCCAGCAGCCAAGAATATGGGGGTCCGATCACAGATACGCAGTATTTT.